This T cell receptor beta chain came from a study of blood T cells in healthy people across ages. General study findings and limits: Per-million-T-cell TCR beta diversity fell roughly linearly with age.

This clonotype has a handful of counts. Its antigen is not known. Together with a sample-barcoded 5' primer, a J-beta primer mix was included in a second PCR lasting about 7 to 11 cycles. No fewer than 3 million CDR3-containing paired-end reads came from each sample. MiXCR, run by TCRdb on the 5' RACE reads, gives a single entry per CDR3 protein. The sample has over 1,200,000 distinct CDR3 sequences, roughly 59% seen once; the top ten hold 5.5% to 8%. Investigators took approximately 9.4 milliliters of peripheral blood from every donor. Trimming cost V 4 bases and J 7 bases; bases outside gene matches: 13. In germline, CDR1 is LGHDT, CDR2 YNNKEL (reference sequence). The CDR3 runs 16 residues.

The source material was blood. This receptor was obtained from a man aged 18 to 30 in good health. The rearrangement uses TRBV3-1 and TRBJ2-1, with 7 bases identical to TRBD1. The CDR3, as DNA: TGTGCCAGCAGCCGGTCAGACAGGGCCTCTCGGAATGAGCAGTTCTTC. Its protein is CASSRSDRASRNEQFF.